Below are 16 T cell receptor beta chains sequenced from a single sample in a study of T cells in Graves' hyperthyroidism and ophthalmopathy. Researchers amplified the TCR beta CDR3 regions from RNA transcripts. Primed by the HTBI set, a first-round RT-PCR was run on the TCR CDR3. TCRdb passed the multiplex PCR reads through MiXCR, listing each CDR3 protein once. The profile shows under 400,000 distinct CDR3 sequences, about 12% of them singletons. The specimen was blood. All receptors come from a woman aged 18-30 years with Graves' hyperthyroidism.

In its sample, this clonotype was seen many times. The V call is TRBV18, the J call TRBJ1-4, with a possible D match to TRBD1 (5 bases). Germline loops: CDR1 KGHSH, CDR2 LQKENI. The V end lost 4 bases, the J end lost 6 bases, and 18 bases lay between the germline ends. The CDR3 is made up of 16 amino acids. The CDR3 DNA reads as TGTGCCAGCTCACTCAACCCAGGGATGGGGGATGAAAAACTGTTTTTT. Translating gives CASSLNPGMGDEKLFF.

This clonotype was detected ten times or more. CDR3 in amino acids: CSAYHAGSDNEQFF. The DNA for the CDR3 is TGCAGTGCTTACCACGCTGGGAGTGACAATGAGCAGTTCTTC. The genes are TRBV20-1 and TRBJ2-1, with a possible D match to TRBD2 (5 bases). Trimming shortened V by 5 bases and J by 5 bases, and 16 bases separated the two germline ends. The germline gives CDR1 DFQATT, CDR2 SNEGSKA (reference sequence). CDR3 length: 14 amino acids.

In its sample, this clonotype was seen a few times. The chain links TRBV13 to TRBJ2-7; 8 positions agree with TRBD2. V shed 0 bases, J shed 2 bases, and the junction held 6 bases outside the gene matches. The CDR3 runs to 16 residues. The germline CDR1 and CDR2 sequences are PRHDT and FYEKMQ (reference sequence). CDR3 sequence (DNA): TGTGCCAGCAGCTTAGGCATTAGCGGGACCGCCTACGAGCAGTACTTC. This gives the protein CASSLGISGTAYEQYF.

The sample holds many counts of this clonotype. One end of the junction varies from germline; a read error may be responsible. The chain recombines TRBV7-3 with TRBJ1-6, with D possibly matching TRBD1 (5 bases). The CDR3 is 16 amino acids. CDR1 and CDR2 from the germline V gene are SGHTA and FQGTGA. CDR3 sequence (DNA): TGTGCCAGCAGCTTAACAGCCCAGGGCGCGTGGTCACCCCTCCGCTTT. It specifies CASSLTAQGAWSPLRF.

This clonotype was seen a handful of times. The chain uses TRBV28 and TRBJ1-2; 7 bases line up with TRBD1. The V and J ends lost 11 bases and 5 bases, in that order; junction bases with no gene match: 14. The CDR3 has 14 amino acids. CDR1 MDHEN and CDR2 SYDVKM come from the germline V gene. The CDR3 here is CAASSDRILYGYTF. CDR3 in DNA: TGTGCCGCTTCCTCGGACAGGATTTTATATGGCTACACCTTC.

The table lists this clonotype with many counts. CDR3 amino acids: CASSETGPATNEKLFF. DNA of the CDR3: TGTGCCAGCAGTGAGACAGGGCCTGCAACTAATGAAAAACTGTTTTTT. V is TRBV28 and J is TRBJ1-4, with 7 bases lining up with TRBD1. The CDR3 extends over 16 amino acids. Trimming took 5 bases from V and 0 from J; bases not matched to a gene: 6. From germline, CDR1 is MDHEN and CDR2 SYDVKM.

The chain employs TRBV6-1 and TRBJ1-5; tentative D call: TRBD1 (6 bases). The CDR3 spans 14 residues. V shed 6 bases and J shed 4 bases, with 13 bases lying between them. Per germline, CDR1 MNHNS and CDR2 SASEGT. The DNA of the CDR3 is TGTGCCAGCAGCCAGGGACATTTTAATCAGCCCCAGCATTTT. Amino acid sequence: CASSQGHFNQPQHF.

This clonotype was recorded at least ten times. The gene calls are TRBV6-1 and TRBJ1-5, with D unclear. This CDR3 has 14 residues. The ends were cut back, 7 bases at V and 3 bases at J, with 13 bases in the middle. Germline CDR1 MNHNS, CDR2 SASEGT. CDR3 loop: CASTTGRINQPQHF. The CDR3 region has the DNA TGTGCCAGCACCACCGGACGGATCAATCAGCCCCAGCATTTT.

This clonotype was counted a few times. The chain is built from TRBV5-4 and TRBJ1-3; D call uncertain. This CDR3 has 15 amino acids. CDR1 is SGHNT, CDR2 YYREEE, per germline (reference sequence). Trimming cost V 4 bases and J 0 bases, with 11 bases left between them. As DNA, the CDR3 is TGTGCCAGCAGCATGGACGCATACTCTGGAAACACCATATATTTT. Translating gives CASSMDAYSGNTIYF.

This clonotype came up a few times. CDR3 in DNA: TGTGCCAGCAGGCCACTAGCGGGGTATGGCTACGAGCAGTACTTC. Protein product: CASRPLAGYGYEQYF. This chain joins TRBV5-8 and TRBJ2-7; TRBD2 matches 10 bases. V shed 5 bases, J shed 3 bases, and the junction held 8 bases outside the gene matches. In germline, CDR1 is SGHTS, CDR2 YDEGEE. This CDR3 comprises 15 residues.

This clonotype was seen repeatedly, ten times or more. This rearrangement joins TRBV28 to TRBJ2-2, with D possibly TRBD1 on 5 matching bases. This CDR3 comprises 15 residues. Trimming cost V 3 bases and J 4 bases, with 12 bases left between them. CDR1 is MDHEN and CDR2 is SYDVKM in the germline V gene. The CDR3 nucleotides read TGTGCCAGCAGTTTGCGTAGGGGCAGCACCGGGGAGCTGTTTTTT. Amino acid sequence: CASSLRRGSTGELFF.

This clonotype was counted ten times or more. This chain links TRBV28 with TRBJ1-5; 7 bases match TRBD1. CDR1 is MDHEN, CDR2 SYDVKM, per germline. The length of the CDR3 is 12 residues. The V gene end was trimmed by 6 bases and the J gene end by 11 bases; junction bases not matched to a gene: 7. The CDR3 coding sequence is TGTGCCAGCAGGTGGGACAGCGGGGCCCAGCATTTT. Protein product: CASRWDSGAQHF.

This clonotype showed up many times. The chain is built from TRBV2 and TRBJ2-3, with 10 bases aligning to TRBD2. The CDR3 extends over 15 amino acids. Germline-derived CDR1 and CDR2 are SNHLY and FYNNEI. After removal of 1 base from V and 5 bases from J, the junction contained 3 bases not matched to a gene. Here the CDR3 DNA reads TGTGCCAGCAGTGAAGGGCTAGCGGGGGTAGATACGCAGTATTTT. Its protein is CASSEGLAGVDTQYF.

This clonotype was counted ten times or more. The chain carries TRBV20-1 and TRBJ2-7; D is perhaps TRBD1 or TRBD2 (5 bases each). Between the trimmed V and J ends, which lost 7 bases and 7 bases, there was a span of 17 bases. The CDR3 extends over 12 amino acids. Germline V gene lookup returns CDR1 DFQATT and CDR2 SNEGSKA (reference sequence). The CDR3 here is CSGVGALGEQYF. As DNA, the CDR3 is TGCAGTGGGGTCGGGGCGCTGGGGGAGCAGTACTTC.

This clonotype occurred many times. The chain carries TRBV29-1 and TRBJ2-1; tentatively, D is TRBD2 (6 bases). Trimming cost V 5 bases and J 1 base, with 15 bases left between them. The CDR3 covers 15 residues. Germline CDR1 and CDR2: SQVTM and ANQGSEA. For the CDR3, the DNA is TGCAGCGTTAGAGAGTGGCGGGATTCCTACAATGAGCAGTTCTTC. It translates to CSVREWRDSYNEQFF.

V and J are TRBV19 and TRBJ1-1; D gene unclear. Germline V lookup: CDR1 LNHDA, CDR2 SQIVND (reference sequence). V lost 4 bases and J 4 bases, leaving 13 bases between the germline ends. This CDR3 contains 14 residues. The CDR3 sequence is CASSREGLSTEAFF. The DNA of the CDR3 is TGTGCCAGTAGTAGAGAGGGTTTGAGCACTGAAGCTTTCTTT.